This T cell receptor beta chain comes out of a study of blood T cells in healthy people across ages. Study observations and caveats: Unknown CMV status may confound age-related changes in expanded clones. Age advanced and TCR beta diversity per million T cells fell, roughly linearly.

The draw of peripheral blood yielded ten milliliters from each donor. Turning to this clonotype: Its antigen remains unidentified.

The germline CDR1 and CDR2 sequences are SGHTA and FQGTGA. This CDR3 spans 13 amino acids. J was trimmed by 6 bases and V by 4 bases; bases with no gene match: 4. Primed by a sample-barcoded 5' primer and a J-beta primer mix, a second PCR proceeded for about 6 to 11 cycles. Per sample, CDR3-containing paired-end reads numbered at least 2.5 million. TCRdb re-analysed the 5' RACE reads in MiXCR, keeping a single row per CDR3 protein. The sample yields 800,000 or so distinct CDR3 sequences, 60% to 80% seen once. This clonotype was sampled from a man aged 25-45 years in good health. Sample: blood. This chain links TRBV7-3 with TRBJ1-2, with 8 bases matching TRBD1. This chain's CDR3 is CASSSGRGHGYTF. The CDR3 coding sequence is TGTGCCAGCAGCTCGGGCAGGGGGCATGGCTACACCTTC.